The present T cell receptor beta chain was sequenced within a study of shared T cell receptors in the human thymus. After removal of 1 base from V and 2 bases from J, the junction contained 9 bases not matched to a gene. The CDR3 is 18 residues long. The germline V gene has CDR1 SGHNT and CDR2 YYREEE (reference sequence). Measured with immunoSEQ multiplex PCR; TCRdb has only the in-frame clones, and not every one. Of roughly 500,000 clones detected, roughly 74% appear once; the ten largest clones hold 0.013%. The same sample was also studied in work on human thymus T cells. That paper notes: Among the donors, all were healthy Finnish infants having corrective surgery for congenital heart defects. Thymic tissue was derived from resections collected during corrective heart surgery. Thymic and blood repertoires seemed to show skewed V and J gene use.

The chain is built from TRBV5-4 and TRBJ2-7; 13 bases are a match to TRBD2. Sequencing was performed on thymocytes. The origin of this receptor is a boy younger than two with a congenital heart defect. The CDR3 spells CASSLTGLAGLRPYEQYF. The CDR3 bases are TGTGCCAGCAGCTTGACGGGACTAGCGGGATTACGCCCCTACGAGCAGTACTTC.